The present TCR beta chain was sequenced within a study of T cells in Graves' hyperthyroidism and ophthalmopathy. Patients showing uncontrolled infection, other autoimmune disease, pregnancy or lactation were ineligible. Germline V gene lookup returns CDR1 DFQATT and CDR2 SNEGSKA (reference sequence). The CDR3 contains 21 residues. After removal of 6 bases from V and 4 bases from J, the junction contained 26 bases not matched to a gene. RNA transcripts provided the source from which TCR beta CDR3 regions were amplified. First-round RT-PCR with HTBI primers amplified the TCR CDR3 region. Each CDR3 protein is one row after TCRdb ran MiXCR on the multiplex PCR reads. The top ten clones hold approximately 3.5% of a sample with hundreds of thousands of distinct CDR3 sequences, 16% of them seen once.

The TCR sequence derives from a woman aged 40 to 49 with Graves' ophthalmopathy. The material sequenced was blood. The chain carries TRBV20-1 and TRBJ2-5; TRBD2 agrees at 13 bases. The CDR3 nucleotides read TGCAGTGCGGAACCACGGACTAGCGGGAGTTCCCTAGGGCTGTCAAGAGAGACCCAGTACTTC. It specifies CSAEPRTSGSSLGLSRETQYF.